Many counts were recorded for the clone carrying this T cell receptor beta chain. Its antigen is undetermined. Indicated time point: patch test 1, 2 weeks after DPC sensitization. Treatment denoted: therapeutic diphenylcyclopropenone sensitization with weekly scalp DPC. These data originate in a study of human T cells and chemical hapten exposure. Across the whole study: Sensitization applied 2% DPC to roughly 2 cm by roughly 2 cm of upper inner arm skin. Patch tests put 0.01% DPC on the upper back, and the results were checked at 6 days.

Study findings and constraints: Relative to controls, expanded TCRs formed significantly more large CDR3 similarity clusters.

Using its own MiXCR run on the RACE reads, TCRdb lists one record per CDR3 protein. The repertoire includes some 380,000 distinct CDR3 sequences, 4% to 5.5% of them detected once, and 2% to 2.5% sits in the top ten. Sequences were derived from whole blood, sampled in connection with sensitization to the hapten diphenylcyclopropenone (DPC). The sequence derives from a woman aged 45 to 65 with alopecia areata. Some clones in this sample may be carry-over from other donors' samples.

The CDR3 is CASSRQATNSGTDTQYF. In nucleotides, the CDR3 is TGTGCCAGCAGCCGCCAGGCAACGAATAGCGGCACAGATACGCAGTATTTT. The chain combines TRBV4-2 with TRBJ2-3; perhaps TRBD2 as D (5 bases). V was trimmed by 4 bases and J by 1 base, leaving 18 bases between them. Germline V gene data show CDR1 as LGHNA and CDR2 as YNFKEQ. This CDR3 has 17 amino acids.